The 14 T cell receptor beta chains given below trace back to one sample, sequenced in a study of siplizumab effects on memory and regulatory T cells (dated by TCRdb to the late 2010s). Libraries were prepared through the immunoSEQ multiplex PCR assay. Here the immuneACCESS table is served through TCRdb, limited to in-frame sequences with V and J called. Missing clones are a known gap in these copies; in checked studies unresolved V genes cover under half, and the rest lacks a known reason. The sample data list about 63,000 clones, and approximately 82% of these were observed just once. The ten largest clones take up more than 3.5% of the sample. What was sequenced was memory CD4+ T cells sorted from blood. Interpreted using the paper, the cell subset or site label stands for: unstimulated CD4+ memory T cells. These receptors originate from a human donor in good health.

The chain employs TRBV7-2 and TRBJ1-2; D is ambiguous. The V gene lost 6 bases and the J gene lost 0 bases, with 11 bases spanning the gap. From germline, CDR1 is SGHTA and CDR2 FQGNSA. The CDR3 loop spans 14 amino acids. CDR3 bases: TGTGCCAGCAGGGAGACAAATACTAACTATGGCTACACCTTC. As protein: CASRETNTNYGYTF.

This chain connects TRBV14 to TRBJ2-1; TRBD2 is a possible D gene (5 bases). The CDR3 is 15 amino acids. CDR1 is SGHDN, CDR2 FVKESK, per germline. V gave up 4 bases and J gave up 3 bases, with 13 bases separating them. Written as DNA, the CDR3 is TGTGCCAGCAGCCCGAAGGAGGACTTCTACAATGAGCAGTTCTTC. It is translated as CASSPKEDFYNEQFF.

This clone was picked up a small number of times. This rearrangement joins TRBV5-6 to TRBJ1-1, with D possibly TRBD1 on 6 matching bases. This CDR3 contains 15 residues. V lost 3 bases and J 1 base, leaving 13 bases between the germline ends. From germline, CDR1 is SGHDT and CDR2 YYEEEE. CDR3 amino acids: CASSSVGTPNTEAFF. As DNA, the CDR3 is TGTGCCAGCAGCTCGGTCGGGACACCGAACACTGAAGCTTTCTTT.

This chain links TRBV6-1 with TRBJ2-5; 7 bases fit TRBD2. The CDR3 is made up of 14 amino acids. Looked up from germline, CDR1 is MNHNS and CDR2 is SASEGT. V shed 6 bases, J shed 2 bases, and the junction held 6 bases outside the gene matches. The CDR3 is CASSAGSGQETQYF. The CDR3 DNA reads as TGTGCCAGCAGCGCTGGTAGCGGGCAAGAGACCCAGTACTTC.

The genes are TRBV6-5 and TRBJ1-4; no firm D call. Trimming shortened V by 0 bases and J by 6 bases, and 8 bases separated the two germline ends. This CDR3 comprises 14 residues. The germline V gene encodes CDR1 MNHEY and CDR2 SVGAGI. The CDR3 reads CASSYSPQDEKLFF. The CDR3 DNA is TGTGCCAGCAGTTACTCCCCCCAGGATGAAAAACTGTTTTTT.

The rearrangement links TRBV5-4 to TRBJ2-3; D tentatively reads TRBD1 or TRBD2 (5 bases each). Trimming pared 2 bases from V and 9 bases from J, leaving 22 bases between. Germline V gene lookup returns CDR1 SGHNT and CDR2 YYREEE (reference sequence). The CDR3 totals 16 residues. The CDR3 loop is CASSLAGTSLGPTQYF. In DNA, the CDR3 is TGTGCCAGCAGCTTAGCCGGGACGTCCCTAGGTCCGACGCAGTATTTT.

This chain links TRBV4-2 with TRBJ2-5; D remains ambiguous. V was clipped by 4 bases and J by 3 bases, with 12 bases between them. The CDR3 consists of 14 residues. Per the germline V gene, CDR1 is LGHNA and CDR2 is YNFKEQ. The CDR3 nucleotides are TGTGCCAGCAGCCCCAATGGGCTAGAAGAGACCCAGTACTTC. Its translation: CASSPNGLEETQYF.

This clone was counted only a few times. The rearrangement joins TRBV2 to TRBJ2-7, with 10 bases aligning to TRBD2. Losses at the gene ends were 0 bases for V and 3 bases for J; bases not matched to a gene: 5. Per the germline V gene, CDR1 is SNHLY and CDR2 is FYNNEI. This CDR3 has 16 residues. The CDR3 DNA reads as TGTGCCAGCAGTGAAGCGCGGGCTAGCGGGAGCTACGAGCAGTACTTC. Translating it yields CASSEARASGSYEQYF.

CDR3 residues: CASSLAQRVGGYTF. CDR3 bases: TGTGCCAGCAGCTTGGCCCAGAGGGTTGGTGGCTACACCTTC. This sequence joins TRBV5-4 and TRBJ1-2; D ambiguous. CDR1 and CDR2 (germline): SGHNT, YYREEE (reference sequence). The CDR3 has 14 amino acids. Trimming shortened V by 0 bases and J by 7 bases, and 13 bases separated the two germline ends.

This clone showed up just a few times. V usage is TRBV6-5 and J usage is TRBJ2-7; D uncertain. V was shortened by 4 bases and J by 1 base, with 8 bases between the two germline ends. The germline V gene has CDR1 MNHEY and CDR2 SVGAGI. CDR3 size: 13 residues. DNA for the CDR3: TGTGCCAGCAGTTTAGGGCCGTCCTACGAGCAGTACTTC. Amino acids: CASSLGPSYEQYF.

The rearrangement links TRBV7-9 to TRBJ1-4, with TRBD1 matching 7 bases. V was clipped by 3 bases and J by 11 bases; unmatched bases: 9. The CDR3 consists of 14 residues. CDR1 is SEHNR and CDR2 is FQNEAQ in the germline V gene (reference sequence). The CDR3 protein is CASSFLRTGDKLFF. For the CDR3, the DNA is TGTGCCAGCAGCTTTCTACGAACAGGGGATAAACTGTTTTTT. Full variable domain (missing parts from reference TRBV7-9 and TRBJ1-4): DTGVSQNPRHKITKRGQNVTFRCDPISEHNRLYWYRQTLGQGPEFLTYFQNEAQLEKSRLLSDRFSAERPKGSFSTLEIQRTEQGDSAMYLCASSFLRTGDKLFFGSGTQLSVL.

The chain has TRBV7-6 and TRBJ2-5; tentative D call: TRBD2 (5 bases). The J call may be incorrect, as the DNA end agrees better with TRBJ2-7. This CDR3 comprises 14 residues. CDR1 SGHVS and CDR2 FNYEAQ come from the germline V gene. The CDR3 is CASSFASPSYEQYF. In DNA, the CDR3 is TGTGCCAGCAGCTTCGCTAGCCCTTCCTACGAGCAGTACTTC.

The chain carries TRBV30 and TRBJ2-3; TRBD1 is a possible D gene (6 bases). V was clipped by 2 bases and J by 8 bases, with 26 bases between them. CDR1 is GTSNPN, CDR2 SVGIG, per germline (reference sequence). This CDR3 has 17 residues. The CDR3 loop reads CAWSPRGYRDPLGTQYF. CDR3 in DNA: TGTGCCTGGAGTCCGAGGGGGTACAGGGATCCTTTAGGTACGCAGTATTTT.

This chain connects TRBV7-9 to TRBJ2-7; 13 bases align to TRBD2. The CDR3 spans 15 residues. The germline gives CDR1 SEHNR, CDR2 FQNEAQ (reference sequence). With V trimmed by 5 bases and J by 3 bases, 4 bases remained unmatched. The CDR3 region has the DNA TGTGCCAGCAGCCAACGGACTAGCGGGAGCTACGAGCAGTACTTC. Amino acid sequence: CASSQRTSGSYEQYF.